This T cell receptor delta chain was sequenced in a study of gamma-delta chains in newborns, infants, children. Study summary: Innate gammadelta T cells reportedly expand polyclonally right after birth, driven by microbial exposure, per the title.

Per the germline V gene, CDR1 is GEAIGNYY and CDR2 is EKD. This CDR3 contains 17 residues. The V end was cut by 0 bases, the J end by 0 bases, with 13 bases between. TCRdb re-analyzed the reads via CATT. The top ten clones hold approximately 20% of a sample with 14,000 to 15,000 delta-chain clones, roughly 7.7% of them seen once. This chain joins TRDV2 and TRDJ2, with TRDD3 as a possible D gene (6 bases). This clonotype was obtained from a child who was a newborn, infant or young child, either healthy, febrile or measles-vaccinated (not recorded which). The sequencing input was blood. Here the CDR3 DNA reads TGTGCCTGTGACACCGCTTTGAGGGGGACTTTGACAGCACAACTCTTCTTT. Its translation: CACDTALRGTLTAQLFF.